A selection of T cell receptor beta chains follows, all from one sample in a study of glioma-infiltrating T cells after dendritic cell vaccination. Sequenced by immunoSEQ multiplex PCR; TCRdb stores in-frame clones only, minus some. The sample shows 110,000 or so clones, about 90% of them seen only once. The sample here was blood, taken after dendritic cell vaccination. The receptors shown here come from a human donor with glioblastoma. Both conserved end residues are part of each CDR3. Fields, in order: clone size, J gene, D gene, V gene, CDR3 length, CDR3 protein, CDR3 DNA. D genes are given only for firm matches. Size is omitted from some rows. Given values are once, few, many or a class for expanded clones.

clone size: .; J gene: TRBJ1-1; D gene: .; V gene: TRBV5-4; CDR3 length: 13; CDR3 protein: CASSLPAGTEAFF; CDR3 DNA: TGTGCCAGCAGCTTGCCGGCGGGCACTGAAGCTTTCTTT
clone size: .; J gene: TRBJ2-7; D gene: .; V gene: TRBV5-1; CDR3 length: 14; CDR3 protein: CASGRGSGGEEQYF; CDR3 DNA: TGCGCCAGCGGCCGAGGCTCCGGCGGGGAGGAGCAGTACTTC
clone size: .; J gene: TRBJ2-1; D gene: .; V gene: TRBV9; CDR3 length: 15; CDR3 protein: CASSVAGDQYNEQFF; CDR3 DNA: TGTGCCAGCAGCGTAGCGGGAGACCAATACAATGAGCAGTTCTTC
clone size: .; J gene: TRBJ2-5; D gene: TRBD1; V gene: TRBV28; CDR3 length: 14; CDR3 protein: CASRTGTAQETQYF; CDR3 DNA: TGTGCCAGCAGAACGGGGACAGCCCAAGAGACCCAGTACTTC
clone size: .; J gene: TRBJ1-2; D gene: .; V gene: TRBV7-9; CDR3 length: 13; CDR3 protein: CASSPDSNYGYTF; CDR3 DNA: TGTGCCAGCAGCCCCGACAGCAACTATGGCTACACCTTC
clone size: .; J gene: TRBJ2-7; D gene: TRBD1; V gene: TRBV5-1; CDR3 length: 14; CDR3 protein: CASSPGTGEVEQYF; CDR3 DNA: TGCGCCAGCAGCCCGGGGACAGGGGAAGTTGAGCAGTACTTC
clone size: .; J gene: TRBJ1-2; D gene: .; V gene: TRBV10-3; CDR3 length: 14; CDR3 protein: CAISVGSSNYGYTF; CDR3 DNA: TGTGCCATCAGTGTGGGGAGTTCGAACTATGGCTACACCTTC
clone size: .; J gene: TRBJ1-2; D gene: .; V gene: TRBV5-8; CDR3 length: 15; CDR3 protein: CASSSMRASNYGYTF; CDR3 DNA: TGTGCCAGCAGCTCCATGAGGGCCTCTAACTATGGCTACACCTTC
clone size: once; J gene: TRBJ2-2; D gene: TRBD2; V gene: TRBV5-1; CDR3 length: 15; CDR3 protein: CASSGGLAGTGELFF; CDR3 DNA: TGCGCCAGCAGCGGGGGACTAGCGGGGACCGGGGAGCTGTTTTTT
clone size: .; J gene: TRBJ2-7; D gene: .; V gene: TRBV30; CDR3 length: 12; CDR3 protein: CAWRTGSYEQYF; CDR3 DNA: TGTGCCTGGAGGACAGGCTCCTACGAGCAGTACTTC
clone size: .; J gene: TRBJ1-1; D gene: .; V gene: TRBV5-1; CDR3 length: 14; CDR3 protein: CASSVQGANTEAFF; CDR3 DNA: TGCGCCAGCAGCGTACAGGGAGCGAACACTGAAGCTTTCTTT
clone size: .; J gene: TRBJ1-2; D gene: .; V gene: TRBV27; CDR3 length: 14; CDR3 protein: CASRKTGSPGGYTF; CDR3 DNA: TGTGCCAGCAGAAAAACAGGTTCTCCGGGTGGCTACACCTTC
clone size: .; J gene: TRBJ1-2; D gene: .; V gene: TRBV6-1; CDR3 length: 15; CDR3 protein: CASEDSGLGRYGYTF; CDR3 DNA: TGTGCCAGCGAAGATAGCGGCTTAGGTCGCTATGGCTACACCTTC
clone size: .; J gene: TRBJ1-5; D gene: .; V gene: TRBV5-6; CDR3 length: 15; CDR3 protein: CASSLGTFSNQPQHF; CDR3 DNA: TGTGCCAGCAGCCTCGGGACATTTAGCAATCAGCCCCAGCATTTT
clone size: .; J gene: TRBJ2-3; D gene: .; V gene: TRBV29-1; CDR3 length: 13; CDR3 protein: CSVWGASQNTQYF; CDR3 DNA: TGCAGCGTTTGGGGAGCTTCTCAAAATACGCAGTATTTT
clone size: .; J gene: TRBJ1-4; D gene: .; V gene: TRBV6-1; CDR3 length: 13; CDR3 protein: CASSVRADEKLFF; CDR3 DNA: TGTGCCAGCAGTGTCAGGGCCGATGAAAAACTGTTTTTT
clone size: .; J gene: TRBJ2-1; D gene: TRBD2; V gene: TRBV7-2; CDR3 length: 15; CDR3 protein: CASSLAGGIYNEQFF; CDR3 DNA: TGTGCCAGCAGCTTAGCGGGGGGGATCTACAATGAGCAGTTCTTC
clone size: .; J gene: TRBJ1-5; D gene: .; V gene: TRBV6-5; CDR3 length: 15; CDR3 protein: CASSTRGGVNQPQHF; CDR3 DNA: TGTGCCAGCAGTACCCGTGGGGGCGTCAATCAGCCCCAGCATTTT
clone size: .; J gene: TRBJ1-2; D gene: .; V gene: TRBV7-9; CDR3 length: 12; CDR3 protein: CASSPAGYGYTF; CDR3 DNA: TGTGCCAGCAGCCCGGCCGGGTATGGCTACACCTTC
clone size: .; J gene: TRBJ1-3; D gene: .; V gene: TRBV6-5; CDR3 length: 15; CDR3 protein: CASRPRGTPGNTIYF; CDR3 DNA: TGTGCCAGCAGGCCTCGGGGGACTCCTGGAAACACCATATATTTT
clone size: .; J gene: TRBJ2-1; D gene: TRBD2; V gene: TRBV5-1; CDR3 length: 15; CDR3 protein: CASSPVAGAQDEQFF; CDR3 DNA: TGCGCCAGCAGCCCAGTAGCGGGGGCTCAGGATGAGCAGTTCTTC
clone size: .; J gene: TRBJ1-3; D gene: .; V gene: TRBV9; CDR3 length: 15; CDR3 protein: CASSVEGVSGNTIYF; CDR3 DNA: TGTGCCAGCAGCGTAGAGGGGGTCTCTGGAAACACCATATATTTT
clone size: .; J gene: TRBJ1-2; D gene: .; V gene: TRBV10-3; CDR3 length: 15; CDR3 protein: CAISAGTEENYGYTF; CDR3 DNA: TGTGCCATCAGCGCGGGGACGGAAGAGAACTATGGCTACACCTTC
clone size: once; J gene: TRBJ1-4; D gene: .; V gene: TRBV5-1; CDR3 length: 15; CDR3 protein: CASSPTGPANEKLFF; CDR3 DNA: TGCGCCAGCAGCCCAACAGGGCCAGCTAATGAAAAACTGTTTTTT
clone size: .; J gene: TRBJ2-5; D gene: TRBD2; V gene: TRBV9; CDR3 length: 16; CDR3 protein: CASSMGLAGVGETQYF; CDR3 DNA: TGTGCCAGCAGTATGGGACTAGCGGGGGTAGGGGAGACCCAGTACTTC
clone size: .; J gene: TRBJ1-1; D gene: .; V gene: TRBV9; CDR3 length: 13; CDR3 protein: CASSVNAPGEAFF; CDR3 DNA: TGTGCCAGCAGCGTAAATGCCCCGGGAGAAGCTTTCTTT
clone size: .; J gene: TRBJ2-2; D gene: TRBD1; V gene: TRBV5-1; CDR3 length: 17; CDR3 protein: CASSLAPGTGFAGELFF; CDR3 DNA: TGCGCCAGCAGCTTGGCCCCCGGGACAGGGTTTGCCGGGGAGCTGTTTTTT
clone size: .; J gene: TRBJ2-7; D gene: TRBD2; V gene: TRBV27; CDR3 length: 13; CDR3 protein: CASRGLGGYEQYF; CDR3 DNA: TGTGCCAGCAGGGGACTAGGGGGATACGAGCAGTACTTC
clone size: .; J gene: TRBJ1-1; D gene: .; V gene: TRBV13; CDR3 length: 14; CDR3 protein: CASSYGKMNTEAFF; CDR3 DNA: TGTGCCAGCAGCTACGGGAAAATGAACACTGAAGCTTTCTTT
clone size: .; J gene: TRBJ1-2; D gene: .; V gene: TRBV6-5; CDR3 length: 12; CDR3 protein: CASSSRARGYTF; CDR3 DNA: TGTGCCAGCAGTTCCAGGGCTAGGGGCTACACCTTC
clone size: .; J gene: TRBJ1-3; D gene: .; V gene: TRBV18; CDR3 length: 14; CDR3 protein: CASSAATSGNTIYF; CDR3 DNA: TGTGCCAGCTCTGCGGCGACCTCTGGAAACACCATATATTTT